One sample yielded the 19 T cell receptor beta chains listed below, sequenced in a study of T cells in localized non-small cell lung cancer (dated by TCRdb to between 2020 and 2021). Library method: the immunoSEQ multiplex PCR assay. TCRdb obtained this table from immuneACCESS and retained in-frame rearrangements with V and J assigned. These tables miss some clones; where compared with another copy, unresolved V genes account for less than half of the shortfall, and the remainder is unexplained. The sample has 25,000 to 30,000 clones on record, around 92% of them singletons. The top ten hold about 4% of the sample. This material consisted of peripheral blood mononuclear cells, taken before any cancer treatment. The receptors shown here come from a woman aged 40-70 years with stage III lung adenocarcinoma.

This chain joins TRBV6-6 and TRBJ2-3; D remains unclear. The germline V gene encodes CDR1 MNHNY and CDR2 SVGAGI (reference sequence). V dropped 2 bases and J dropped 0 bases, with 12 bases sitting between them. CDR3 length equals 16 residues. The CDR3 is CASSYLSGESTDTQYF. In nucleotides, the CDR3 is TGTGCCAGCAGTTACCTCTCGGGCGAAAGCACAGATACGCAGTATTTT.

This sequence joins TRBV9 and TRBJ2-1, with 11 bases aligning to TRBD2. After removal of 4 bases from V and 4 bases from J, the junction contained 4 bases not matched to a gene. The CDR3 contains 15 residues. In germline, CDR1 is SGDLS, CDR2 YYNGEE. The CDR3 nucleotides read TGTGCCAGCAGCCCGGGACTAGCGGTTTACAATGAGCAGTTCTTC. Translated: CASSPGLAVYNEQFF.

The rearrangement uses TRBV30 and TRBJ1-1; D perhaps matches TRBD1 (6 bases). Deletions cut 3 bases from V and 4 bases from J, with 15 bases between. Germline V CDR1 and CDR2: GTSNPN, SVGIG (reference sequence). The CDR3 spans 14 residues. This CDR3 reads CAWRPPGASTEAFF. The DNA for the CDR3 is TGTGCCTGGAGACCTCCAGGGGCCAGCACTGAAGCTTTCTTT.

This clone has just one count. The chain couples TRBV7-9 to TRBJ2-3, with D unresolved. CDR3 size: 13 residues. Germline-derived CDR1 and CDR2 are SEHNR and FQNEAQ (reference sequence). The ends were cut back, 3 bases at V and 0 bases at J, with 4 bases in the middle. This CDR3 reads CASSFWSTDTQYF. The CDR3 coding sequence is TGTGCCAGCAGCTTTTGGAGCACAGATACGCAGTATTTT.

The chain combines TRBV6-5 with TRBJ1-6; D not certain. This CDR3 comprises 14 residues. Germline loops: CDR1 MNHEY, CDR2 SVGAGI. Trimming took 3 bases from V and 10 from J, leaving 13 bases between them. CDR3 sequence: CASSYLIGASPLHF. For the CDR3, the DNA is TGTGCCAGCAGTTATCTTATTGGAGCATCACCCCTCCACTTT.

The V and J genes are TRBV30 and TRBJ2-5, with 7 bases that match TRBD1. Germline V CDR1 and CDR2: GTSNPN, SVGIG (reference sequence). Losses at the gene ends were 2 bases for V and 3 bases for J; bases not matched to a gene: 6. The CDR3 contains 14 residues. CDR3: CAWSPGTAKETQYF. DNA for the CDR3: TGTGCCTGGAGTCCCGGGACAGCTAAAGAGACCCAGTACTTC.

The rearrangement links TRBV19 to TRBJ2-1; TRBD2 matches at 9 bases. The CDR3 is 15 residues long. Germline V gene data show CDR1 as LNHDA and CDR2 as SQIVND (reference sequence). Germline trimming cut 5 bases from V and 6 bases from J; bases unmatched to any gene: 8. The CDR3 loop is CASSAGTSLINEQFF. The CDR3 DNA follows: TGTGCCAGTAGTGCCGGGACTAGCCTTATCAATGAGCAGTTCTTC.

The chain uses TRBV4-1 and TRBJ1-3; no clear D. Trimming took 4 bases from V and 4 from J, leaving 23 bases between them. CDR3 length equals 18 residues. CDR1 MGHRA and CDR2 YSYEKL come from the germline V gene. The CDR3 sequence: CASSRAQGANYQGNTIYF. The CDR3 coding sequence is TGCGCCAGCAGCCGCGCTCAAGGAGCCAATTACCAAGGAAACACCATATATTTT.

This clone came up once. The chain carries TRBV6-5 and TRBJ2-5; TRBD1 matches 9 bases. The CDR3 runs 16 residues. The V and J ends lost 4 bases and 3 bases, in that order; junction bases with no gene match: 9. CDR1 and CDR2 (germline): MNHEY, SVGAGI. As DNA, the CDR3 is TGTGCCAGCAGTTCCTCGGGACAGGGTCCAAAAGAGACCCAGTACTTC. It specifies CASSSSGQGPKETQYF.

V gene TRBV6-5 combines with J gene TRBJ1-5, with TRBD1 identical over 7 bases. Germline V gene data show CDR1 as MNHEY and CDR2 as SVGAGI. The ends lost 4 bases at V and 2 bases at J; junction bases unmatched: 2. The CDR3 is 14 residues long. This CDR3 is CASSLQGRNQPQHF. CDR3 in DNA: TGTGCCAGCAGTTTACAGGGGCGCAATCAGCCCCAGCATTTT.

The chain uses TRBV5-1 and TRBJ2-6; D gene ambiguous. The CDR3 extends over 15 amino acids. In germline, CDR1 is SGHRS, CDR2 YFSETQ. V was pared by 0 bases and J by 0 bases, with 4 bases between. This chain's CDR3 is CASSLDSSGANVLTF. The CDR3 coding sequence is TGCGCCAGCAGCTTGGATAGCTCTGGGGCCAACGTCCTGACTTTC.

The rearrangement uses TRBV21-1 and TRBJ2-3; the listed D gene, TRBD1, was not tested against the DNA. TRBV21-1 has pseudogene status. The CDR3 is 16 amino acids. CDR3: CASSNSDRVGTDTQYF. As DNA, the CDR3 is TGTGCCAGCAGCAACTCTGACAGGGTTGGCACAGATACGCAGTATTTT.

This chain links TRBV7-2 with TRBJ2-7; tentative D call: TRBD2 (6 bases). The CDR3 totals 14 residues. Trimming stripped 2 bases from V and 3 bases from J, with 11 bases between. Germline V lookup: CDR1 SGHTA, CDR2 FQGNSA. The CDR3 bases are TGTGCCAGCAGCTTAATGCGGGGTGTCTACGAGCAGTACTTC. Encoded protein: CASSLMRGVYEQYF. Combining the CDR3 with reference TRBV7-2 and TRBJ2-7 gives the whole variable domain GAGVSQSPSNKVTEKGKDVELRCDPISGHTALYWYRQSLGQGLEFLIYFQGNSAPDKSGLPSDRFSAERTGGSVSTLTIQRTQQEDSAVYLCASSLMRGVYEQYFGPGTRLTVT.

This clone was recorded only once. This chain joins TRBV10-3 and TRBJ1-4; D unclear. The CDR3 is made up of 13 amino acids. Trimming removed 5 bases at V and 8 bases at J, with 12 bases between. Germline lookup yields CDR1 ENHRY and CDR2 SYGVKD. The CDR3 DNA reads TGTGCCATCAGTTTGGGGATAGGGGAAAAACTGTTTTTT. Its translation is CAISLGIGEKLFF.

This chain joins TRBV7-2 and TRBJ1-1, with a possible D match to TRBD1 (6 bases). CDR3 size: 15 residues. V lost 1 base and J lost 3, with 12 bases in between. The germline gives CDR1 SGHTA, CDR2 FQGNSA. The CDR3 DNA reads TGTGCCAGCAGCTTAGAAGGGGGGTGGTACACTGAAGCTTTCTTT. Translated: CASSLEGGWYTEAFF.

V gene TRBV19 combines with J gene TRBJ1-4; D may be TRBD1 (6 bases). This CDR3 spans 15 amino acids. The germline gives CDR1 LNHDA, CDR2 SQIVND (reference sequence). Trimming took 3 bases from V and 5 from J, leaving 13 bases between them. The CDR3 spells CASSMSGTPNEKLFF. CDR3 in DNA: TGTGCCAGTAGTATGTCCGGGACACCGAATGAAAAACTGTTTTTT.

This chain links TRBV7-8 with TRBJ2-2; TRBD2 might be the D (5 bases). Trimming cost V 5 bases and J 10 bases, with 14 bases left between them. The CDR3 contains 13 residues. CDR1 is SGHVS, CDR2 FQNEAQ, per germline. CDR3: CASSPDLAQELFF. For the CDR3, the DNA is TGTGCCAGCAGCCCCGACCTAGCTCAGGAGCTGTTTTTT.

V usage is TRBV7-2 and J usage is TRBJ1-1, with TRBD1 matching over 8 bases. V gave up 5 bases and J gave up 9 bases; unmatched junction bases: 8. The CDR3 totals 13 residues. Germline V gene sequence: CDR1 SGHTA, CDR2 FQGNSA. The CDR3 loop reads CASSLGQGRKAFF. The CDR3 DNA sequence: TGTGCCAGCAGCCTCGGACAGGGACGGAAAGCTTTCTTT.

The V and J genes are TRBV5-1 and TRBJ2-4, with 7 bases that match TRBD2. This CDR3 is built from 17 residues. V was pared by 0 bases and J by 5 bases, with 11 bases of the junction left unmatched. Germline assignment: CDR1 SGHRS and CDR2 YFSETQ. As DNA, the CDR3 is TGCGCCAGCAGCTTGGGATCCGGGGAGGGGTTTCAAAACATTCAGTACTTC. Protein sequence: CASSLGSGEGFQNIQYF.